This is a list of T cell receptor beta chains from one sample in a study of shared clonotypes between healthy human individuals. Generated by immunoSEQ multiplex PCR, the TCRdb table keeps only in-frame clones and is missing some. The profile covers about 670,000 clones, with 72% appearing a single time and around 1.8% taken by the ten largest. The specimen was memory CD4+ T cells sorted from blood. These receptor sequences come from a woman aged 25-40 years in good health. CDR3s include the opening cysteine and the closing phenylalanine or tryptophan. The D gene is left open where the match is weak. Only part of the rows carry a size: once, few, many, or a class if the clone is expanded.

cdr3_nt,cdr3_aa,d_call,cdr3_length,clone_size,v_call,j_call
TGTGCCAGCAGTGAGCGGGATATTTGTGACTTC,CASSERDICDF,.,11,.,TRBV6-1,TRBJ2-7
TGCGCCAGCAGCTGGGGAGGAAGGGGAAGCACAGATACGCAGTATTTT,CASSWGGRGSTDTQYF,.,16,.,TRBV5-1,TRBJ2-3
TGTGCCTGGACAGACCTGGGACAGGTGGGTACTGAAGCTTTCTTT,CAWTDLGQVGTEAFF,TRBD1,15,.,TRBV30,TRBJ1-1
TGTGCCAGCAGTTTGGGGGGAAGGTACTCTGAAGCTTTCTTT,CASSLGGRYSEAFF,.,14,.,TRBV28,TRBJ1-1
TGCAGCGTTGAAGTCAGGTACAATGAGCAGTTCTTC,CSVEVRYNEQFF,.,12,once,TRBV29-1,TRBJ2-1
TGTGCCAGCAGTGAGGGGGGCTGGCAGGGGGCCGGTCAGCCCCAGCATTTT,CASSEGGWQGAGQPQHF,TRBD1,17,.,TRBV2,TRBJ1-5
TGTGCCAGCACCAAAGAGGTTCTCGGGGGGGCCGAGCAGTACTTC,CASTKEVLGGAEQYF,TRBD2,15,.,TRBV28,TRBJ2-7
TGTGCCAGCAGTTCCTCCGGGACACCTGCGGCCTACGAGCAGTACTTC,CASSSSGTPAAYEQYF,.,16,.,TRBV6-5,TRBJ2-7
TGTGCCAGTAGTAACTTGGGGACAGGGGGGCGCGAGCAGTACTTC,CASSNLGTGGREQYF,TRBD1,15,.,TRBV19,TRBJ2-7
TGTGCCAGCAGCACAGGGCTCACGTTGAACACCGGGGAGCTGTTTTTT,CASSTGLTLNTGELFF,.,16,.,TRBV6-6,TRBJ2-2
TGTGCCCCCGGGACTAGCGGTAATGAGCAGTTCTTC,CAPGTSGNEQFF,TRBD2,12,few,TRBV2,TRBJ2-1
TGTGCCAGCAGTGGCGAGGGGCTAGGAGAGTACAATGAGCAGTTCTTC,CASSGEGLGEYNEQFF,.,16,.,TRBV6-1,TRBJ2-1
TGTGCCAGCAGTTTCCGCTATGGGGACCGTTACGAGCAGTACTTC,CASSFRYGDRYEQYF,.,15,.,TRBV27,TRBJ2-7
TGTGCCAGCAGTCCCCAAAACATGAACCAGCCCCAGCATTTT,CASSPQNMNQPQHF,.,14,.,TRBV27,TRBJ1-5
TGTGCCAGCAGTTACGTTGAAAATGAAAAACTGTTTTTT,CASSYVENEKLFF,.,13,.,TRBV6-6,TRBJ1-4
TGTGCCAGCCGGGACAGGGGCTATTCACCCCTCCACTTT,CASRDRGYSPLHF,TRBD1,13,once,TRBV7-6,TRBJ1-6
TGTGCCAGCCCCGGGAGAGACTATGGCTACACCTTC,CASPGRDYGYTF,.,12,few,TRBV27,TRBJ1-2
TGCGCCAGCAGCCAGCTGTGGCCTCCTCGGCGGTTCTTC,CASSQLWPPRRFF,.,13,.,TRBV4-1,TRBJ2-1
TGTGCCAGCAGTGCTAAGGGCTACGAGCAGTACTTC,CASSAKGYEQYF,.,12,.,TRBV2,TRBJ2-7
TGTGCCAGCAGCCCCTCCGGGGGACGAGCAACTAATGAAAAACTGTTTTTT,CASSPSGGRATNEKLFF,.,17,.,TRBV7-3,TRBJ1-4
TGTGCCAGCAGTGGGTGGCTAGCGGGTTTGGGGGCGTTCTTC,CASSGWLAGLGAFF,TRBD2,14,.,TRBV6-1,TRBJ2-1
TGTGCCAGCAGTTACTCCGGAGAAAAACTGTTTTTT,CASSYSGEKLFF,.,12,.,TRBV6-5,TRBJ1-4
TGCACCAGCAGCCAATTAGCGGGGTGCACAGATACGCAGTATTTT,CTSSQLAGCTDTQYF,.,15,.,TRBV1,TRBJ2-3
TGCGCCAGCAGCCAAGGGGACAGGTCAGAAGCTAACTATGGCTACACCTTC,CASSQGDRSEANYGYTF,TRBD1,17,few,TRBV4-1,TRBJ1-2
TGTGCCAGCAGCACCGGACAGATTGACTATGGCTACACCTTC,CASSTGQIDYGYTF,.,14,.,TRBV9,TRBJ1-2
TGCAGTGCGCGACAGGGGAATGGCTACACCTTC,CSARQGNGYTF,TRBD1,11,.,TRBV20-1,TRBJ1-2
TGTGCCAGCAGCCTCGGGGACACCGGGGAGCTGTTTTTT,CASSLGDTGELFF,.,13,few,TRBV27,TRBJ2-2
TGTGCCAGCAGTCTACAGGGGGCCACTGAAGCTTTCTTT,CASSLQGATEAFF,TRBD1,13,.,TRBV6-5,TRBJ1-1
TGTGCCATCAGTGACCGCGGGGTGGCAGATATAAACTATGGCTACACCTTC,CAISDRGVADINYGYTF,.,17,once,TRBV10-3,TRBJ1-2
TGTGCCAGCTTTAAAGGGAGGGACACTGAAGCTTTCTTT,CASFKGRDTEAFF,.,13,.,TRBV6-6,TRBJ1-1
TGCGCCAGCAGCTTAACCGGGACGAAGAGAGCTAATGAAAAACTGTTTTTT,CASSLTGTKRANEKLFF,.,17,.,TRBV5-1,TRBJ1-4
TGCGCCAGCAGCTTGGGAGGTCCTGGAGACACCATATATTTT,CASSLGGPGDTIYF,.,14,.,TRBV5-1,TRBJ1-3
TGCGCCAGCAGTAGTCAACAGGGCACCAATGAGCAGTTCTTC,CASSSQQGTNEQFF,.,14,.,TRBV10-1,TRBJ2-1
TGTGCCAGCAGCCTAGGACAGTACAATGAGCAGTTCTTC,CASSLGQYNEQFF,.,13,.,TRBV7-3,TRBJ2-1
TGTGCCAGCAGTTTCGGGACTAGCGCCGACACCGGGGAGCTGTTTTTT,CASSFGTSADTGELFF,TRBD2,16,few,TRBV27,TRBJ2-2
TGTGCCAGCAGCGCTAGCTCCTACGAGCAGTACTTC,CASSASSYEQYF,.,12,.,TRBV6-6,TRBJ2-7
TGTGCCAGCAGTTCTACAGGGGCAACTAATGAAAAACTGTTTTTT,CASSSTGATNEKLFF,TRBD1,15,.,TRBV6-5,TRBJ1-4
TGTGCCAGCAGTTATGAACAATGGGGGACTAGAGCCCCAGAGACCCAGTACTTC,CASSYEQWGTRAPETQYF,TRBD2,18,.,TRBV28,TRBJ2-5
TGTGCCAGCAGCTTACTTCGGACAGGGCCCGAGCAGTACTTC,CASSLLRTGPEQYF,TRBD1,14,.,TRBV11-2,TRBJ2-7
TGCAGCGGGATGCCGGGACAGGACATTAGCAATCAGCCCCAGCATTTT,CSGMPGQDISNQPQHF,TRBD1,16,.,TRBV29-1,TRBJ1-5
TGTGCCAGCAGGAGCGATAGGGTCGGGGTTCAGCCCCAGCATTTT,CASRSDRVGVQPQHF,.,15,.,TRBV28,TRBJ1-5
TGTGCCAGCAGCTTAGGTCAGGGCAATGAGCAGTTCTTC,CASSLGQGNEQFF,.,13,.,TRBV7-8,TRBJ2-1
TGTGCCAGCAGCCAAGACACAGGGGACGCTCAGCCCCAGCATTTT,CASSQDTGDAQPQHF,TRBD1,15,.,TRBV5-4,TRBJ1-5
TGTGCCAGCAGCGTAGTCGGGGTAAGCACCTACAATGAGCAGTTCTTC,CASSVVGVSTYNEQFF,.,16,few,TRBV9,TRBJ2-1
TGTGCCATCAGTCCTACGACAGGGACCGGGGCCAACGTCCTGACTTTC,CAISPTTGTGANVLTF,TRBD1,16,once,TRBV10-3,TRBJ2-6
TGCGCCAGCAGCCCCTCCTCGAACAGAAACCCCTACGAGCAGTACTTC,CASSPSSNRNPYEQYF,.,16,.,TRBV4-1,TRBJ2-7